This TCR beta chain appears in the sequencing data of a study of T cell responses to AZD1222 COVID-19 vaccine. Regarding the study as a whole: Along spike, vaccine-associated CD4 TCRs were found throughout, with dominance at 160-218 and 743-854. Donors were largely white British and mainly female; clonal diversity was possibly underestimated. Spike-specific TCR depth and breadth grew after two AZD1222 doses. Baseline testing showed seropositivity in only a handful of AZD1222 recipients.

Remarks on this clone: Its antigen is currently unknown.

Looked up from germline, CDR1 is SGHRS and CDR2 is YFSETQ. V lost 5 bases to trimming and J lost 0 bases, with 8 bases between them. The CDR3 is 13 residues long. Measured with immunoSEQ multiplex PCR; TCRdb has only the in-frame clones, and not every one. The table lists 85,000 to 110,000 clones, 91% of them singletons. The V call is TRBV5-1, the J call TRBJ1-1; unclear D gene. Source: peripheral blood, taken on day 0 of AZD1222 vaccination. This TCR came from an adult in good health. CDR3 sequence (DNA): TGCGCCAGCAGTTATAGTATGAACACTGAAGCTTTCTTT. Protein product: CASSYSMNTEAFF.